This passage covers 13 T cell receptor beta chains from one sample sequenced in a study of blood T cell repertoires in COVID-19. Data came from immunoSEQ multiplex PCR; TCRdb stores just in-frame clones and leaves some out. The top ten hold more than 0.7% of the sample, which has 400,000 to 450,000 clones, roughly 90% seen once. Material: peripheral blood. The receptors stem from a man between 18 and 35 years old with COVID-19, enrolled during active disease.

This clone was detected only once. CDR3 sequence: CASSLRQVANYGYTF. For the CDR3, the DNA is TGTGCCAGCAGTTTAAGACAAGTAGCTAACTATGGCTACACCTTC. V is TRBV28 and J is TRBJ1-2, with D unresolved. This CDR3 comprises 15 residues. Between the trimmed V and J ends, which lost 2 bases and 0 bases, there was a span of 10 bases. Germline V gene data show CDR1 as MDHEN and CDR2 as SYDVKM.

This clone was counted a single time. V is TRBV7-2 and J is TRBJ2-5; the D is unclear. The CDR3 extends over 14 amino acids. Germline CDR1 reads SGHTA; CDR2 reads FQGNSA. Trimming shortened V by 1 base and J by 7 bases, and 13 bases separated the two germline ends. CDR3 bases: TGTGCCAGCAGCTTAGGCAACTCGGCAGGGACCCAGTACTTC. Translated: CASSLGNSAGTQYF.

The gene calls are TRBV6-5 and TRBJ2-7; maybe TRBD2 (5 bases). Germline-derived CDR1 and CDR2 are MNHEY and SVGAGI. The V gene lost 2 bases and the J gene lost 7 bases, with 12 bases spanning the gap. CDR3 length equals 13 residues. CDR3 coding DNA: TGTGCCAGCAGTTACCTCTCCGGGGAAGAGCAGTACTTC. It is translated as CASSYLSGEEQYF.

This clone has only a few counts. This sequence joins TRBV24-1 and TRBJ1-4, with 7 bases identical to TRBD1. The CDR3 is 15 residues long. The germline V gene has CDR1 KGHDR and CDR2 SFDVKD. With V trimmed by 6 bases and J by 5 bases, 8 bases remained unmatched. CDR3 protein: CATSYAGQVNEKLFF. CDR3 in DNA: TGTGCCACCAGTTATGCTGGACAGGTGAATGAAAAACTGTTTTTT.

The V and J genes are TRBV4-1 and TRBJ2-3; no reliable D call. Trimming took 0 bases from V and 3 from J, leaving 4 bases between them. Germline V lookup: CDR1 MGHRA, CDR2 YSYEKL. This CDR3 is 13 amino acids long. The DNA of the CDR3 is TGCGCCAGCAGCCAAGAAACAACAGATACGCAGTATTTT. Its protein is CASSQETTDTQYF.

The J gene is TRBJ2-1, the V gene TRBV27; maybe TRBD2 (5 bases). Germline assignment: CDR1 MNHEY and CDR2 SMNVEV (reference sequence). This CDR3 spans 15 amino acids. Trimming stripped 7 bases from V and 0 bases from J, with 13 bases between. CDR3 region: CASMRAPSSYNEQFF. CDR3 sequence (DNA): TGTGCCAGCATGAGGGCTCCTAGCTCCTACAATGAGCAGTTCTTC.

The chain recombines TRBV7-9 with TRBJ2-7; a possible D gene is TRBD2 (6 bases). CDR3 size: 14 residues. V was clipped by 6 bases and J by 0 bases, with 12 bases between them. Germline assignment: CDR1 SEHNR and CDR2 FQNEAQ (reference sequence). The chain's CDR3 is CASRRDGPSYEQYF. The CDR3 DNA follows: TGTGCCAGCAGGCGGGACGGGCCCTCCTACGAGCAGTACTTC.

The chain carries TRBV9 and TRBJ2-3, with TRBD1 as a possible D gene (6 bases). The CDR3 is 17 amino acids. Germline assignment: CDR1 SGDLS and CDR2 YYNGEE. Trimming removed 4 bases from V and 2 bases from J, with 20 bases in between. Here the CDR3 reads CASSSSRRGRATDTQYF. DNA of the CDR3: TGTGCCAGCAGCTCCTCTCGTAGGGGGAGAGCCACAGATACGCAGTATTTT. Drawing the rest from reference TRBV9 and TRBJ2-3, the complete variable domain is DSGVTQTPKHLITATGQRVTLRCSPRSGDLSVYWYQQSLDQGLQFLIQYYNGEERAKGNILERFSAQQFPDLHSELNLSSLELGDSALYFCASSSSRRGRATDTQYFGPGTRLTVL.

The chain links TRBV5-1 to TRBJ2-2; tentative D call: TRBD2 (5 bases). This CDR3 has 14 amino acids. Germline lookup yields CDR1 SGHRS and CDR2 YFSETQ. V gave up 4 bases and J gave up 3 bases, with 10 bases separating them. Here the CDR3 reads CASSAGIHTGELFF. The CDR3 DNA is TGCGCCAGCAGCGCCGGGATTCACACCGGGGAGCTGTTTTTT.

The rearrangement joins TRBV24-1 to TRBJ2-5; 10 bases line up with TRBD1. J gave up 10 bases and V 3 bases, and 10 bases lay outside the gene matches. The CDR3 loop spans 15 amino acids. The germline CDR1 and CDR2 sequences are KGHDR and SFDVKD. CDR3 nucleotide sequence: TGTGCCACCAGTGATCCGCGGGGGACAGGGGATGGCCAGTACTTC. The encoded protein is CATSDPRGTGDGQYF.

The V call is TRBV7-3, the J call TRBJ2-1; 11 nucleotides line up with TRBD2. The CDR3 contains 16 residues. The germline gives CDR1 SGHTA, CDR2 FQGTGA. V was clipped by 0 bases and J by 3 bases; unmatched bases: 1. CDR3 protein: CASSLTGTSGYNEQFF. CDR3 sequence (DNA): TGTGCCAGCAGCTTAACCGGGACTAGCGGCTACAATGAGCAGTTCTTC. The entire variable domain, with the rest obtained from reference TRBV7-3 and TRBJ2-1, is as follows: GAGVSQTPSNKVTEKGKYVELRCDPISGHTALYWYRQSLGQGPEFLIYFQGTGAADDSGLPNDRFFAVRPEGSVSTLKIQRTERGDSAVYLCASSLTGTSGYNEQFFGPGTRLTVL.

This clone has just a few counts. The genes are TRBV19 and TRBJ1-5, with D perhaps TRBD1 (6 bases). Germline CDR1 reads LNHDA; CDR2 reads SQIVND (reference sequence). The ends were cut back, 8 bases at V and 3 bases at J, with 14 bases in the middle. The CDR3 extends over 14 amino acids. CDR3 DNA: TGTGCCAGTTCACTCCGGGACACCAATCAGCCCCAGCATTTT. Protein sequence: CASSLRDTNQPQHF.

The chain uses TRBV5-1 and TRBJ2-7; 7 bases align to TRBD1. CDR3 length: 15 residues. V shed 4 bases and J 1 base; nucleotides not matched to a gene: 8. Germline values: CDR1 SGHRS, CDR2 YFSETQ. CDR3 amino acids: CASSPRQGPSYEQYF. The CDR3 DNA is TGCGCCAGCAGCCCCCGACAGGGCCCTTCCTACGAGCAGTACTTC.